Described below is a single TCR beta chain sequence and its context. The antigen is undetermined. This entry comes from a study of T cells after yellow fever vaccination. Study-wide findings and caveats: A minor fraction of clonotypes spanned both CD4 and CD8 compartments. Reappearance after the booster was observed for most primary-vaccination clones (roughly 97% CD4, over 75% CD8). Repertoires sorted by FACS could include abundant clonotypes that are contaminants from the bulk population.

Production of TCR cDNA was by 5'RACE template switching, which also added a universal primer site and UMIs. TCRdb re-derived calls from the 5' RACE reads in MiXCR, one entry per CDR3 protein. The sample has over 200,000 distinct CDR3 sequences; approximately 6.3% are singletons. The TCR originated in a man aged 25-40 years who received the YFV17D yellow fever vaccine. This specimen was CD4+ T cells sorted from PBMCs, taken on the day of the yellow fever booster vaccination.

CDR3 sequence reads: CASSLRGTPGELFF. The DNA for the CDR3 is TGTGCCAGCAGCTTAAGGGGGACCCCCGGGGAGCTGTTTTTT. The chain recombines TRBV7-2 with TRBJ2-2; a weak D match, TRBD1 (6 bases). CDR3 length: 14 residues. Germline CDR1 SGHTA, CDR2 FQGNSA. Trimming stripped 2 bases from V and 6 bases from J, with 10 bases between.